This is a list of T cell receptor beta chains from one sample in a study of T-cell memory formation after mild COVID-19. A single record per CDR3 protein comes from TCRdb applying MiXCR to the 5' RACE reads. The sample includes around 100,000 distinct CDR3 sequences, about a fifth of them seen just once. The sample taken for sequencing was PBMCs or a T cell subset sorted from them (not recorded which). These receptors were taken from a man aged 18 to 30 who had mild COVID-19 (a few samples of this study predate the infection). Cell type and time point are not known. The CDR3 runs from the conserved cysteine through the conserved F or W. Each record gives: V gene, clone size, J gene, D gene, CDR3 DNA, CDR3 protein. A D gene is named only where the DNA matches it firmly. The listing skips clone size in some rows; elsewhere it reads once, few, many or a size class.

>TRBV6-2/TRBV6-3|few|TRBJ2-7|TRBD1
TGTGCCAGCAGTGAAACCGGGACAGCCGCCTACGAGCAGTACTTC
CASSETGTAAYEQYF
>TRBV4-2|medium-sized|TRBJ1-2|NA
TGTGCCAGCAGCCAAGAAGTTTGGCGCGGAGGCTACACCTTC
CASSQEVWRGGYTF
>TRBV9|NA|TRBJ1-3|NA
TGTGCCAGCAGCGACCGGGGGGAGGAAGGAAACACCATATATTTT
CASSDRGEEGNTIYF
>TRBV6-2/TRBV6-3|NA|TRBJ1-6|NA
TGTGCCAGCAGTTATTTCGGACAGAATTCACCCCTCCACTTT
CASSYFGQNSPLHF
>TRBV12-3/TRBV12-4|NA|TRBJ2-5|TRBD2
TGTGCCAGCAGTTTGTCCAGCGGGGCGGTAGAGACCCAGTACTTC
CASSLSSGAVETQYF
>TRBV4-1|NA|TRBJ1-1|NA
TGCGCCAGCAGCCGCTCGGAGAGCATGAACACTGAAGCTTTCTTT
CASSRSESMNTEAFF
>TRBV7-9|NA|TRBJ2-5|TRBD1
TGTGCCAGCAGCCCGGACAGGGGGTTCTGGGAGACCCAGTACTTC
CASSPDRGFWETQYF
>TRBV5-5|few|TRBJ2-4|NA
TGTGCCAGCAGCTTGGGACGGAACATTCAGTACTTC
CASSLGRNIQYF
>TRBV9|NA|TRBJ2-7|NA
TGTGCCAGCAGCGCCCGAGACTTTCCCTACGAGCAGTACTTC
CASSARDFPYEQYF
>TRBV6-2/TRBV6-3|NA|TRBJ1-5|NA
TGTGCCAGCAGTTACAGTAGGGGGACTGGTGGCAATCAGCCCCAGCATTTT
CASSYSRGTGGNQPQHF
>TRBV5-6|NA|TRBJ2-7|TRBD1
TGTGCCAGCAGCTCGGGACAGGTCCTCTCGCGGCAGTACTTC
CASSSGQVLSRQYF
>TRBV4-1|NA|TRBJ1-1|NA
TGCGCCACCTCCAGGCAGCCGAACACTGAAGCTTTCTTT
CATSRQPNTEAFF
>TRBV3-1|NA|TRBJ2-4|NA
TGTGCCAGCAGCCAATCGCAAGGGCGTTCCGAGGTTCAGTACTTC
CASSQSQGRSEVQYF
>TRBV15|NA|TRBJ1-1|TRBD1
TGTGCCACCAGCAGAGATGGGGACAGGCGGTCTTTCTTT
CATSRDGDRRSFF